A selection of T cell receptor beta chains follows, all from one sample in a study of blood T cell repertoires in COVID-19. Method: immunoSEQ multiplex PCR; TCRdb's copy keeps in-frame clones and lacks some. The repertoire holds some 50,000 clones, more than 80% seen once, with roughly 8.2% in the top ten. Material: peripheral blood. The receptors derive from an older man in a cohort sampled during active COVID-19. Both conserved end residues are part of each CDR3. The D gene is left open where the match is weak. Only some rows state a clone size, as once, few, many or a class for expanded clones.

TRBV6-6	TRBD1	TRBJ1-4	.	15	TGTGCCAGCAGCGTTCTGGGACAGGGGGCCGAAAAACTGTTTTTT	CASSVLGQGAEKLFF
TRBV5-5	.	TRBJ2-3	.	12	TGTGCCAGCAGTTGGGACTCTGATACGCAGTATTTT	CASSWDSDTQYF
TRBV7-2	TRBD1	TRBJ2-7	.	15	TGTGCCAGCAGCTCCGGGACAGGGGGCGGCTACGAGCAGTACTTC	CASSSGTGGGYEQYF
TRBV30	TRBD1	TRBJ2-6	.	17	TGTGCCTGGAGTCCGGGACAGGGCGCTACTGGGGCCAACGTCCTGACTTTC	CAWSPGQGATGANVLTF
TRBV18	.	TRBJ2-2	once	14	TGTGCCAGCTCACCAGGACAGCCCCCCGGGGAGCTGTTTTTT	CASSPGQPPGELFF
TRBV3-1/TRBV3-2	TRBD1	TRBJ1-5	.	15	TGTGCCAGCAGCCAATGCGGACAGGTCCATCAGCCCCAGCATTTT	CASSQCGQVHQPQHF
TRBV23-1	TRBD1	TRBJ2-5	.	16	TGCGCCAGCAGTCAGGCGTTGGACAGGGAACAAGAGACCCAGTACTTC	CASSQALDREQETQYF
TRBV19	TRBD1	TRBJ1-6	.	14	TGTGCCAGTAGATTTACAGGGGACAATTCACCCCTCCACTTT	CASRFTGDNSPLHF
TRBV9	TRBD2	TRBJ2-1	.	16	TGTGCCAGCAGCCCTACCAGCGGGATCTCCTACAATGAGCAGTTCTTC	CASSPTSGISYNEQFF
TRBV3-1/TRBV3-2	.	TRBJ2-4	.	17	TGTGCCAGCAGCTCAGCGGTGGGGGGGCCGAGGATAAACATTCAGTACTTC	CASSSAVGGPRINIQYF
TRBV15	TRBD1	TRBJ1-2	.	16	TGTGCCACCAGCAGAGCAGGGACAGGCAGAAACTATGGCTACACCTTC	CATSRAGTGRNYGYTF
TRBV27	.	TRBJ1-5	once	14	TGTGCCAGCAGTTCGGGGGGGGTCGGAGTGCCCCAGCATTTT	CASSSGGVGVPQHF
TRBV10-2	.	TRBJ2-3	once	14	TGCGCCAGCTCTTGGGACTCGAGCACAGATACGCAGTATTTT	CASSWDSSTDTQYF
TRBV19	TRBD1	TRBJ1-2	.	14	TGTGCCAGTAGGGGGACCTGGACAGGGAATGGCTACACCTTC	CASRGTWTGNGYTF
TRBV27	TRBD1	TRBJ2-3	.	15	TGTGCCAGCAGCCCGGGACAGGGTTATTCAGATACGCAGTATTTT	CASSPGQGYSDTQYF
TRBV7-2	TRBD1	TRBJ1-4	.	15	TGTGCCAGCAGCTTACAGGGGGCCGATCGGGAAAAACTGTTTTTT	CASSLQGADREKLFF
TRBV2	.	TRBJ1-1	.	13	TGTGCCAGCTCTCCCCAAAGCCTGTCTGAAGCTTTCTTT	CASSPQSLSEAFF
TRBV15	TRBD2	TRBJ2-3	once	15	TGTGCCACCAGCACAGGACTAGCGGGCACAGATACGCAGTATTTT	CATSTGLAGTDTQYF
TRBV11-1	TRBD1	TRBJ2-4	.	13	TGTGCCAGCAGGGCGACAGGGGGAAACATTCAGTACTTC	CASRATGGNIQYF
TRBV30	TRBD1	TRBJ2-4	.	15	TGTGCCTGGAGCGGACAGGGGTTAGCCAAAAACATTCAGTACTTC	CAWSGQGLAKNIQYF
TRBV14	TRBD2	TRBJ2-3	.	20	TGTGCCAGCAGCCAAGATCGGGTCAGCGGGACGTTAAGTAGCACAGATACGCAGTATTTT	CASSQDRVSGTLSSTDTQYF
TRBV4-3	.	TRBJ1-2	.	16	TGCGCCAGAGGTGGGACAAGCAGCAACCCAAGATATGGCTACACCTTC	CARGGTSSNPRYGYTF
TRBV24-1	TRBD2	TRBJ2-1	few	18	TGTGCCACCAGTGATTTGGCTAGCGGGGGGGCCTCCGGCAATGAGCAGTTCTTC	CATSDLASGGASGNEQFF
TRBV5-1	.	TRBJ1-1	.	13	TGCGCCAGCAGCTTGGACAGGAACACTGAAGCTTTCTTT	CASSLDRNTEAFF
TRBV5-1	TRBD1	TRBJ1-2	.	15	TGCGCCAGCAGTTCCAGGGGGACGGCTAACTATGGCTACACCTTC	CASSSRGTANYGYTF
TRBV5-6	TRBD2	TRBJ2-3	.	16	TGTGCCAGCAGCTTGGCCGGGGGGTTGGGCACAGATACGCAGTATTTT	CASSLAGGLGTDTQYF
TRBV5-1	TRBD2	TRBJ2-7	few	12	TGCGCCAGCAGCCGGACTAGCATCGAGCAGTACTTC	CASSRTSIEQYF
TRBV19	.	TRBJ2-1	.	14	TGTGCCAGTAGGTTCCGGGGAGGAACGAATGAGCAGTTCTTC	CASRFRGGTNEQFF
TRBV30	.	TRBJ2-2	.	14	TGTGCCTGGAGATCAGCTAGCTTCCGTTGGGAGCTGTTTTTT	CAWRSASFRWELFF
TRBV6-1	TRBD1	TRBJ2-3	.	16	TGTGCCAGCAGTGATCGTCGGGACAGGGGCACAGATACGCAGTATTTT	CASSDRRDRGTDTQYF
TRBV5-1	TRBD1	TRBJ2-1	.	17	TGCGCCAGCAGCTTGGGATCGACAGGGGTCTCCTACAATGAGCAGTTCTTC	CASSLGSTGVSYNEQFF
TRBV10-3	.	TRBJ1-1	.	11	TGTGCCATCAGTGGCAGCACTGAAGCTTTCTTT	CAISGSTEAFF
TRBV5-1	.	TRBJ2-7	.	14	TGCGCCAGCAGCTCGGCGGGGGCGACCTACGAGCAGTACTTC	CASSSAGATYEQYF